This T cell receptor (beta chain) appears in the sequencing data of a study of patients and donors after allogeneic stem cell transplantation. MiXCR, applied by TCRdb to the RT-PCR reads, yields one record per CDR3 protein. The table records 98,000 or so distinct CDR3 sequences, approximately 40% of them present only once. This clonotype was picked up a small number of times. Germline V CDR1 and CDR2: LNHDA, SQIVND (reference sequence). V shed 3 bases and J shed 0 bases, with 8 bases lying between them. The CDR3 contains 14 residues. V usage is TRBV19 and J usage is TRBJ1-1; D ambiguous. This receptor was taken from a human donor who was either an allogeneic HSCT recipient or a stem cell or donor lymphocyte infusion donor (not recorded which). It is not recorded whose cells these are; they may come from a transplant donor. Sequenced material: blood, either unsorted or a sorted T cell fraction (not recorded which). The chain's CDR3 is CASSILGLNTEAFF. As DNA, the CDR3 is TGTGCCAGTAGTATTTTGGGCCTGAACACTGAAGCTTTCTTT.